The rows below give T cell receptor beta chains drawn from one sample of a study of cytomegalovirus exposure and HLA in healthy donors. Sequencing was performed with immunoSEQ multiplex PCR; in TCRdb, only in-frame clones are kept and a portion is missing. The sample lists about 150,000 clones, approximately 80% seen once, with over 10% in the top ten. Sequenced: PBMCs. Receptor source: a young man in good health and CMV-seropositive. CDR3s include the opening cysteine and the closing phenylalanine or tryptophan. The D gene is left open where the match is weak. Size is omitted from some rows. Given values are once, few, many or a class for expanded clones.

abundance,v_gene,d_gene,j_gene,CDR3nt,CDR3aa
.,TRBV18,.,TRBJ1-4,TGTGCCAGCTCACTCTCAGGGTCAACTAATGAAAAACTGTTTTTT,CASSLSGSTNEKLFF
few,TRBV4-2,TRBD1,TRBJ2-2,TGTGCCAGCAACAGGGGGCTGAACGGGGAGCTGTTTTTT,CASNRGLNGELFF
.,TRBV2,.,TRBJ1-3,TGTGCCAGCAGTGAGGGCTCAAGCTCTGGAAACACCATATATTTT,CASSEGSSSGNTIYF
.,TRBV2,.,TRBJ1-4,TGTGCCAGCAACCTGAAACAGGCAACTAATGAAAAACTGTTTTTT,CASNLKQATNEKLFF
.,TRBV4-2,TRBD2,TRBJ2-1,TGTGCCAGCAGCCAAAAAAGCGGGAAGGGGAGGAATGAGCAGTTCTTC,CASSQKSGKGRNEQFF
.,TRBV5-1,.,TRBJ1-6,TGCGCCAGCAGCTTGGCCGGCGACCCAGGGATCTCACCCCTCCACTTT,CASSLAGDPGISPLHF
.,TRBV5-1,TRBD1,TRBJ1-1,TGCGCCAGCAGCCCCTGGACAGGATCTGAAGCTTTCTTT,CASSPWTGSEAFF
once,TRBV30,TRBD1,TRBJ1-6,TGTGCCTGGAGTCGGGACAGGTTTTCAAATTCACCCCTCCACTTT,CAWSRDRFSNSPLHF
.,TRBV25-1,.,TRBJ1-2,TGTGCCAGCAGCTCCCTCACAGGAGCCTATGGCTACACCTTC,CASSSLTGAYGYTF
.,TRBV7-9,.,TRBJ2-7,TGTGCCAGCAGCTTAGGAGGGCGGGAGCAGTACTTC,CASSLGGREQYF
.,TRBV20-1,TRBD1,TRBJ2-5,TGCAGTGCTAGGGACAGGGGTTCCCAGTACTTC,CSARDRGSQYF
.,TRBV19,TRBD1,TRBJ2-1,TGTGCCAGTAGTATAGGAAATACAGGGGGTGAGCAGTTCTTC,CASSIGNTGGEQFF
few,TRBV28,TRBD2,TRBJ2-3,TGTGCCAGCAGTTCCGTAGCGGGAGGGTTCAGCACAGATACGCAGTATTTT,CASSSVAGGFSTDTQYF
.,TRBV2,.,TRBJ2-5,TGTGCCAGCAGCCACCAGACTAGAAGGCAAGAGACCCAGTACTTC,CASSHQTRRQETQYF
few,TRBV9,TRBD1,TRBJ2-7,TGTGCCAGCAGCGAGACCGACGGGACAGGGCAAAACGAGCAGTACTTC,CASSETDGTGQNEQYF
.,TRBV4-1,TRBD1,TRBJ1-1,TGCGCCAGCAGCGCAACCGGGACAGGGGTGTTCGCTGAAGCTTTCTTT,CASSATGTGVFAEAFF
.,TRBV7-3,TRBD1,TRBJ2-1,TGTGCCAGCAGCTTAACGCTACAGGGGGAGCAGTTCTTC,CASSLTLQGEQFF
.,TRBV19,TRBD2,TRBJ2-1,TGTGCCAGTAGTATCGGCGGGAGGCTTCTTGATGAGCAGTTCTTC,CASSIGGRLLDEQFF
once,TRBV7-8,TRBD2,TRBJ2-1,TGTGCCAGCAGCTTAGTTGCGGGAGGCGGCGGCAATGAGCAGTTCTTC,CASSLVAGGGGNEQFF
.,TRBV28,TRBD2,TRBJ2-7,TGTGCCAGCAGTTCCCCCGGGACTAGCGGGTTCGGCGAGCAGTACTTC,CASSSPGTSGFGEQYF
.,TRBV28,TRBD1,TRBJ1-4,TGTGCCAGCAGTACACAGGGGGGGGCTAATGAAAAACTGTTTTTT,CASSTQGGANEKLFF
.,TRBV5-3,.,TRBJ1-5,TGTGCCAGAAGCTCCCCCGGGGGTTGTCAGCCCCAGCATTTT,CARSSPGGCQPQHF
.,TRBV11-1,TRBD1,TRBJ2-1,TGTGCCAGCAGCTTCCGACAGGGGGCAAGTGAGCAGTTCTTC,CASSFRQGASEQFF
.,TRBV28,TRBD2,TRBJ2-5,TGTGCCAGCAGGAGCGGGAGGATATGGGAGACCCAGTACTTC,CASRSGRIWETQYF
.,TRBV28,TRBD1,TRBJ1-3,TGTGCCAGCATCGGATACAGGGGGTCTGGAAACACCATATATTTT,CASIGYRGSGNTIYF
few,TRBV18,TRBD2,TRBJ2-3,TGTGCCAGCTCACCAGGGCTAGCGGAAGCAGATACGCAGTATTTT,CASSPGLAEADTQYF
.,TRBV5-6,TRBD1,TRBJ2-1,TGTGCCAGCAGCTTGGCCTGGACAGGGTGGTTCTTC,CASSLAWTGWFF
.,TRBV5-1,TRBD2,TRBJ2-1,TGCGCCAGCTCCTCCATAGCGGGAGATATCAATGAGCAGTTCTTC,CASSSIAGDINEQFF
.,TRBV9,.,TRBJ1-2,TGTGCCAGCAGCGGGCTAGTCCACGACTATGGCTACACCTTC,CASSGLVHDYGYTF
.,TRBV28,TRBD1,TRBJ2-7,TGTGCCAGCAGTAAGACAGGGGGACAGTCCTACGAGCAGTACTTC,CASSKTGGQSYEQYF
.,TRBV13,.,TRBJ1-2,TGTGCCAGCAGCTTAGAAGGACAGAGCTATGGCTACACCTTC,CASSLEGQSYGYTF
.,TRBV27,.,TRBJ2-3,TGTGCCAGCATTTTATTGTCCCCGACCGGGACTTCCGTCGCAGATACGCAGTATTTT,CASILLSPTGTSVADTQYF
.,TRBV7-3,.,TRBJ2-3,TGTGCCAGCAGCTTAATGTCTAACACAGATACGCAGTATTTT,CASSLMSNTDTQYF
.,TRBV29-1,TRBD1,TRBJ2-5,TGCAGCGTAGCCAGGGGGCCTGAGACCCAGTACTTC,CSVARGPETQYF
.,TRBV6-6,.,TRBJ1-5,TGTGCCAGCAGTTACTCGACGCCCGAGGTTCAGCCCCAGCATTTT,CASSYSTPEVQPQHF
.,TRBV2,TRBD1,TRBJ2-1,TGTGCCAGCAGTAGTGGTACAGGGGGGAATGAGCAGTTCTTC,CASSSGTGGNEQFF
.,TRBV7-7,.,TRBJ2-3,TGTGCTAGCAGCACAGGGAGTGAGACAGATACGCAGTATTTT,CASSTGSETDTQYF
.,TRBV7-9,.,TRBJ2-1,TGTGCCAGCAGCTTAATTCGTGAGCAGTTCTTC,CASSLIREQFF
.,TRBV10-3,.,TRBJ1-5,TGTGCCATCAGGGGGGGTGGCAATCAGCCCCAGCATTTT,CAIRGGGNQPQHF
once,TRBV15,TRBD1,TRBJ1-4,TGTGCCACCAGCACTTGGGACAGTAGTGAAAAACTGTTTTTT,CATSTWDSSEKLFF
.,TRBV2,.,TRBJ2-2,TGTGCCAGCAGTGATCAGGACAGAGGCCCCGGGGAGCTGTTTTTT,CASSDQDRGPGELFF
.,TRBV7-8,TRBD2,TRBJ2-1,TGTGCCAGCAGCTTACAGCGGGGGGGGGTTGGGGAGCAGTTCTTC,CASSLQRGGVGEQFF
.,TRBV28,TRBD2,TRBJ2-7,TGTGCCAGCAATTTAAGCGGGAGTTCCTACGAGCAGTACTTC,CASNLSGSSYEQYF
.,TRBV4-1,TRBD2,TRBJ2-7,TGCGCCAGCAGCGTCAGGACTAGCGGGACTGTCGAGCAGTACTTC,CASSVRTSGTVEQYF
.,TRBV28,.,TRBJ1-1,TGTGCCAGCAGGAAATCTCAACTTTACACTGAAGCTTTCTTT,CASRKSQLYTEAFF
.,TRBV7-2,.,TRBJ2-7,TGTGCCAGCAGGTCAGGTCTACCCTACGAGCAGTACTTC,CASRSGLPYEQYF
.,TRBV28,.,TRBJ2-7,TGTGCCAGCCGACGCCAAAGGGGCTACGAGCAGTACTTC,CASRRQRGYEQYF
once,TRBV5-1,TRBD1,TRBJ1-2,TGCGCCAGCAGCTTGGCCATCTCTTCGACAGGGTATGGCTACACCTTC,CASSLAISSTGYGYTF
.,TRBV10-1,TRBD2,TRBJ2-5,TGCGCCAGCAGTGATGGGACTAGCGGGACCAAAGAGACCCAGTACTTC,CASSDGTSGTKETQYF
.,TRBV6-5,.,TRBJ2-7,TGTGCCAGCAGTTACTCGGGCGTAGGAGCGGGCTACGAGCAGTACTTC,CASSYSGVGAGYEQYF